One and the same sample provided the 18 T cell receptor beta chains below, sequenced in a study of cytomegalovirus exposure and HLA in healthy donors. PCR employed 60 Vbeta and 13 Jbeta primers. Here immunoSEQ multiplex PCR was the method, and the copy in TCRdb shows in-frame clones only, minus some. The profile shows around 150,000 clones, around 84% of them singletons. Sequenced material: PBMCs. Receptor source: a boy younger than 10 in good health and CMV-seronegative.

The chain combines TRBV18 with TRBJ2-7; 9 bases match TRBD1. The CDR3 is 15 amino acids. With 3 bases clipped from V and 2 bases from J, the junction kept 5 bases outside the gene matches. Germline CDR1 reads KGHSH; CDR2 reads LQKENI. Here the CDR3 reads CASSPGQGKAYEQYF. The CDR3 coding sequence is TGTGCCAGCTCACCCGGACAGGGGAAGGCCTACGAGCAGTACTTC.

The sample holds one count of this clone. This chain links TRBV28 with TRBJ2-3, with 8 bases lining up with TRBD2. The ends lost 5 bases at V and 0 bases at J; junction bases unmatched: 7. From germline, CDR1 is MDHEN and CDR2 SYDVKM. The length of the CDR3 is 16 residues. CDR3 bases: TGTGCCAGCAGTATGATAGCGGGAACTAGCACAGATACGCAGTATTTT. Its translation is CASSMIAGTSTDTQYF.

V is TRBV11-2 and J is TRBJ1-1, with 7 positions matching TRBD1. The CDR3 has 14 amino acids. V was clipped by 5 bases and J by 5 bases; unmatched bases: 8. Germline lookup yields CDR1 SGHAT and CDR2 FQNNGV. CDR3 DNA: TGTGCCAGCAGCCGTACAGGGGTGGGAACTGAAGCTTTCTTT. Protein product: CASSRTGVGTEAFF.

This chain connects TRBV14 to TRBJ2-1, with a weak D call TRBD1 (6 bases). The CDR3 loop spans 15 amino acids. CDR1 is SGHDN, CDR2 FVKESK, per germline. Trimming shortened V by 3 bases and J by 10 bases, and 19 bases separated the two germline ends. This CDR3 is CASSQGAFGEGEQFF. The CDR3 bases are TGTGCCAGCAGCCAGGGGGCCTTCGGCGAGGGGGAGCAGTTCTTC.

This chain connects TRBV5-5 to TRBJ1-1; D gene uncertain. Looked up from germline, CDR1 is SGHKS and CDR2 is YYEKEE (reference sequence). The CDR3 loop spans 13 amino acids. V lost 0 bases and J lost 7, with 10 bases in between. Written as DNA, the CDR3 is TGTGCCAGCAGCTTGGACCCCCTCAGTGAAGCTTTCTTT. This codes for CASSLDPLSEAFF.

The V gene is TRBV7-6, the J gene TRBJ2-7, with 8 bases lining up with TRBD2. The germline V gene encodes CDR1 SGHVS and CDR2 FNYEAQ. The J segment lost 9 bases and the V segment lost 1 base, leaving 17 bases of the junction unmatched. This CDR3 has 17 amino acids. In DNA form, the CDR3 reads TGTGCCAGCAGCTTAGGTAGCGGGGTGATACTTTCTACGAGGCAGTACTTC. Its protein product is CASSLGSGVILSTRQYF.

This sequence joins TRBV5-4 and TRBJ2-3, with 13 bases fitting TRBD2. V trimming: 3 bases; J trimming: 0 bases; junction bases outside the gene matches: 4. In germline, CDR1 is SGHNT, CDR2 YYREEE (reference sequence). There are 17 residues in the CDR3. CDR3 nucleotide sequence: TGTGCCAGCAGCTCCGGGACTAGCGGGAAAAGCACAGATACGCAGTATTTT. Translated: CASSSGTSGKSTDTQYF.

This chain uses TRBV7-3 with TRBJ2-1; 9 nucleotides match TRBD2. J gave up 0 bases and V 1 base, and 7 bases lay outside the gene matches. CDR1 and CDR2 from the germline V gene are SGHTA and FQGTGA. This CDR3 has 18 amino acids. The CDR3 sequence is CASSLKLAGSSSYNEQFF. The DNA for the CDR3 is TGTGCCAGCAGCTTAAAGCTAGCGGGATCCAGCTCCTACAATGAGCAGTTCTTC.

This clone was detected only a few times. V is TRBV5-4 and J is TRBJ1-1, with 7 nucleotides matching TRBD1. The J segment lost 1 base and the V segment lost 4 bases, leaving 7 bases of the junction unmatched. Germline CDR1 and CDR2: SGHNT and YYREEE (reference sequence). The CDR3 runs 15 residues. The DNA for the CDR3 is TGTGCCAGCAGCCTCCGGACAGGAGAGAACACTGAAGCTTTCTTT. It yields the protein CASSLRTGENTEAFF.

V gene TRBV29-1 combines with J gene TRBJ1-4, with a possible D match to TRBD1 (5 bases). The CDR3 consists of 13 residues. The V end lost 7 bases, the J end lost 5 bases, and 14 bases lay between the germline ends. Germline values: CDR1 SQVTM, CDR2 ANQGSEA. The DNA for the CDR3 is TGCAGCGGCAAGGACAAGGCGAATGAAAAACTGTTTTTT. It encodes CSGKDKANEKLFF.

The V call is TRBV7-9, the J call TRBJ2-1; 9 positions agree with TRBD2. This CDR3 comprises 14 residues. In germline, CDR1 is SEHNR, CDR2 FQNEAQ (reference sequence). V shed 4 bases and J 4 bases; nucleotides not matched to a gene: 2. CDR3 nucleotide sequence: TGTGCCAGCAGCTCAAGCGGGGGGTACAATGAGCAGTTCTTC. It specifies CASSSSGGYNEQFF. The full variable domain, in which reference TRBV7-9 and TRBJ2-1 provide the parts outside the CDR3, is DTGVSQNPRHKITKRGQNVTFRCDPISEHNRLYWYRQTLGQGPEFLTYFQNEAQLEKSRLLSDRFSAERPKGSFSTLEIQRTEQGDSAMYLCASSSSGGYNEQFFGPGTRLTVL.

The V and J genes are TRBV5-1 and TRBJ1-1; no clear D gene. Germline values: CDR1 SGHRS, CDR2 YFSETQ. Trimming shortened V by 5 bases and J by 6 bases, and 11 bases separated the two germline ends. The CDR3 spans 12 residues. CDR3 coding DNA: TGCGCCAGCAGGAGGGAGGGCGCTGAAGCTTTCTTT. It is translated as CASRREGAEAFF.

V and J are TRBV6-1 and TRBJ1-2; possibly TRBD1 for D (5 bases). The CDR3 has 13 residues. V dropped 5 bases and J dropped 4 bases, with 11 bases sitting between them. Germline CDR1 and CDR2: MNHNS and SASEGT. CDR3 bases: TGTGCCAGCAGTAAGGAGGGGCGCTATGGCTACACCTTC. Translating gives CASSKEGRYGYTF.

This sequence joins TRBV18 and TRBJ1-5; tentatively, D is TRBD1 (5 bases). The V and J ends lost 3 bases and 5 bases respectively, with 11 bases between them. The CDR3 spans 14 residues. The germline CDR1 and CDR2 sequences are KGHSH and LQKENI. CDR3 in DNA: TGTGCCAGCTCACCTCTCGACAGCGATCAGCCCCAGCATTTT. Its protein product is CASSPLDSDQPQHF.

This clone was seen a handful of times. The rearrangement joins TRBV7-2 to TRBJ1-4; 8 positions match TRBD1. Trimming took 2 bases from V and 6 from J; bases not matched to a gene: 2. Looked up from germline, CDR1 is SGHTA and CDR2 is FQGNSA. The CDR3 contains 14 residues. CDR3 in DNA: TGTGCCAGCAGCTTACAGGGGGCATATGAAAAACTGTTTTTT. Translation: CASSLQGAYEKLFF.

V usage is TRBV7-3 and J usage is TRBJ1-4; the match to TRBD1 covers 7 bases. The CDR3 has 16 amino acids. Trimming removed 3 bases from V and 0 bases from J; junction bases left unmatched: 4. Germline CDR1 and CDR2: SGHTA and FQGTGA. CDR3 in DNA: TGTGCCAGCAGCTTGACAGGGCCTTCAACTAATGAAAAACTGTTTTTT. Amino acids: CASSLTGPSTNEKLFF.

The chain couples TRBV19 to TRBJ1-3; 8 bases agree with TRBD1. This CDR3 comprises 17 residues. Germline V lookup: CDR1 LNHDA, CDR2 SQIVND (reference sequence). V shed 6 bases, J shed 2 bases, and the junction held 12 bases outside the gene matches. This CDR3 reads CASRRQGQGRAGNTIYF. The CDR3 bases are TGTGCCAGTAGACGACAAGGACAGGGACGAGCTGGAAACACCATATATTTT.

The genes are TRBV11-3 and TRBJ2-7; a possible D gene is TRBD1 (5 bases). Germline V gives CDR1 SGHNT, CDR2 YENEEA. V lost 2 bases to trimming and J lost 3 bases, with 11 bases between them. There are 14 residues in the CDR3. Here the CDR3 reads CASSLRGVIYEQYF. In nucleotides, the CDR3 is TGTGCCAGCAGCTTAAGGGGTGTGATCTACGAGCAGTACTTC.